Here is one T cell receptor beta chain with its context. This sample was included in a study of blood T cell repertoires in COVID-19. About the study: Acute and convalescent COVID-19 samples came from the United States, Italy and Spain. From T cells, B-cell-depleted T cells, or PBMCs came the material, which was cDNA or gDNA.

In the original analysis: Scientists estimated how many nucleated cells there were by amplifying reference gene primers. Measured with immunoSEQ multiplex PCR; TCRdb has only the in-frame clones, and not every one. That table supplies the V and J calls and clone size; D and trimming were determined from the DNA. The table has 200,000 to 300,000 clones, just under 85% seen once. CDR3 length: 14 amino acids. V dropped 5 bases and J dropped 4 bases, with 14 bases sitting between them. From germline, CDR1 is MDHEN and CDR2 SYDVKM. The V call is TRBV28, the J call TRBJ1-2; tentatively, D is TRBD1 (5 bases). The material sequenced was peripheral blood. The origin of this receptor is a man aged 50-59 years with acute or convalescent COVID-19. The CDR3 region is CASSGGFGGYGYTF. The CDR3 coding sequence is TGTGCCAGCAGTGGGGGGTTTGGAGGCTATGGCTACACCTTC.